This TCR beta chain is from a study of identical twins. cDNA carried unique molecular identifiers, and a universal primer site was added by template switching. MiXCR, applied by TCRdb to the 5' RACE reads, yields one record per CDR3 protein. Seen here are some 300,000 distinct CDR3 sequences, more than 9% observed once, and the top ten hold about 7%. About this clonotype itself: What it binds is not known.

Broader study findings: When twins shared out-of-frame alpha sequences, those sequences had excess low generation probability. Analyses based on zero insertions could be partly confounded by invariant MAIT and iNKT cells.

Per the germline V gene, CDR1 is SGHVS and CDR2 is FQNEAQ. The CDR3 totals 19 residues. The V and J ends lost 3 bases and 3 bases respectively, with 26 bases between them. In addition, the sample was reused for a study of yellow fever vaccine responses in identical twins.

The receptor comes from a woman under 30 in good health. Sequencing was done on a sample of CD8+ T cells sorted from blood. The chain joins TRBV7-8 to TRBJ1-2; no definite D call. The DNA of the CDR3 is TGTGCCAGCAGCTTCCACGCTTCGACTCGTCCGTTTAACTACTATGGCTACACCTTC. Its translation: CASSFHASTRPFNYYGYTF. Drawing the rest from reference TRBV7-8 and TRBJ1-2, the complete variable domain is GAGVSQSPRYKVAKRGQDVALRCDPISGHVSLFWYQQALGQGPEFLTYFQNEAQLDKSGLPSDRFFAERPEGSVSTLKIQRTQQEDSAVYLCASSFHASTRPFNYYGYTFGSGTRLTVV.